Here is one T cell receptor (beta chain) with its context. Its target is not known. Donors were nominally healthy when sampled, though unrecorded immune exposures were likely. Germline loops: CDR1 MRHNA, CDR2 SNTAGT. The CDR3 is 13 residues long. These data originate in a study of cytomegalovirus exposure and HLA in healthy donors. The PCR contained 60 Vbeta and 13 Jbeta primers. TCRdb's table, derived via immunoSEQ multiplex PCR, lists solely in-frame clones and lacks some. The sample includes some 170,000 clones, 75% to 85% of them seen just once. General study points: CMV serostatus stood as the only immune exposure information on hand.

Sequenced input: PBMCs. V gene TRBV6-4 combines with J gene TRBJ2-5; 10 positions agree with TRBD1. The J call is doubtful: the DNA matches TRBJ2-7 better. The clonotype originates from a woman aged 18 to 35 in good health and CMV-seropositive. In DNA form, the CDR3 reads TGTGCCAGCAGCAGGGACAGGGGCTACGAGCAGTACTTC. Its protein is CASSRDRGYEQYF.